Shown below are 21 T cell receptor beta chains from a single sample sequenced in a study of response to subunit inactivated influenza vaccine (dated by TCRdb to the late 2010s). Receptors were amplified or captured by RT-PCR. Sequenced on an Illumina HiSeq 2500. TCRdb applied fastp at Q25 and MiXCR to the public reads, then kept only in-frame beta chains. Rows with one shared CDR3 protein collapse into an entry with the most common genes and DNA. In this sample the table shows around 490,000 distinct CDR3 sequences, about 7.6% of which occur a single time. The ten biggest clones cover over 10% of the sample. The source material was PBMCs from blood, sampled less than 25 months after vaccination. These receptor sequences come from a man aged 50 to 69 who received an inactivated influenza vaccine. Donor details come from another sample of the same person, matched by shared clones.

There are many counts of this clonotype. The genes are TRBV18 and TRBJ1-2; D may be TRBD1 (6 bases). CDR1 is KGHSH, CDR2 LQKENI, per germline. The CDR3 runs to 14 residues. The ends were cut back, 3 bases at V and 4 bases at J, with 12 bases in the middle. Here the CDR3 reads CASSPMGQSYGYTF. The DNA of the CDR3 is TGTGCCAGCTCACCTATGGGACAATCCTATGGCTACACCTTC.

This clonotype appeared many times. The chain uses TRBV12-3 or TRBV12-4 and TRBJ1-1, with 8 bases fitting TRBD1. The V and J ends lost 7 bases and 3 bases, in that order; junction bases with no gene match: 7. The CDR3 has 14 amino acids. CDR3 sequence: CASTRQGRDTEAFF. As DNA, the CDR3 is TGTGCCAGCACTCGACAGGGGAGAGACACTGAAGCTTTCTTT.

The gene calls are TRBV4-3 and TRBJ2-3; D is undetermined. Trimming took 0 bases from V and 5 from J, leaving 9 bases between them. The CDR3 consists of 14 residues. CDR1 is LGHNA and CDR2 is YSLEER in the germline V gene. The CDR3 DNA follows: TGCGCCAGCAGCCAAGATAGAAGTGTAGATACGCAGTATTTT. This encodes CASSQDRSVDTQYF.

This clonotype occurred many times. The chain couples TRBV27 to TRBJ2-2; 7 bases map to TRBD1. CDR1 and CDR2 from the germline V gene are MNHEY and SMNVEV (reference sequence). The CDR3 has 13 residues. V lost 6 bases to trimming and J lost 4 bases; unmatched junction nucleotides: 2. The CDR3 DNA sequence: TGTGCCAGCAGGGGACAGATCACCGGGGAGCTGTTTTTT. This encodes CASRGQITGELFF.

This clonotype was detected many times. The rearrangement joins TRBV18 to TRBJ1-2; 7 bases are shared with TRBD1. CDR3 length: 15 amino acids. CDR1 is KGHSH, CDR2 LQKENI, per germline. J was trimmed by 4 bases and V by 0 bases; bases with no gene match: 5. The CDR3 loop reads CASSPPTGRTYGYTF. CDR3 DNA: TGTGCCAGCTCACCACCGACAGGGCGGACCTATGGCTACACCTTC.

This clonotype occurred a few times. The chain links TRBV5-8 to TRBJ2-4; possible D gene TRBD2, 7 bases. Germline CDR1 SGHTS, CDR2 YDEGEE. V lost 2 bases, J lost 6 bases, and 21 bases lay in between. The CDR3 covers 17 residues. The CDR3 sequence: CASSLISGVRGGNIQYF. For the CDR3, the DNA is TGTGCCAGCAGCTTAATTAGCGGCGTGAGGGGGGGAAACATTCAGTACTTC.

The rearrangement links TRBV12-3 or TRBV12-4 to TRBJ2-1, with TRBD2 matching over 11 bases. J was trimmed by 15 bases and V by 5 bases; bases with no gene match: 9. There are 13 residues in the CDR3. Here the CDR3 reads CASSPLSGRARFF. The CDR3 DNA sequence: TGTGCCAGCAGTCCCCTTAGCGGGAGGGCTAGGTTCTTC.

Ten or more counts support this clonotype. The chain has TRBV24-1 and TRBJ2-1; possibly TRBD1 for D (5 bases). The CDR3 is 14 amino acids. Trimming cost V 7 bases and J 1 base, with 10 bases left between them. In germline, CDR1 is KGHDR, CDR2 SFDVKD. The CDR3 DNA reads TGTGCCACCAGGGCTCAGGGTTCCTACAATGAGCAGTTCTTC. It translates to CATRAQGSYNEQFF.

As concerns this clonotype: This may be a read error: a much more frequent sequence differs by one nucleotide. The V gene is TRBV3-1, the J gene TRBJ2-3; D remains unclear. CDR3 length equals 16 residues. Germline V gene sequence: CDR1 LGHDT, CDR2 YNNKEL (reference sequence). This CDR3 is CASSQGTPQITDTHYF. The CDR3 bases are TGTGCCAGCAGCCAAGGGACCCCACAGATCACAGATACGCATTATTTT.

This rearrangement joins TRBV6-2 or TRBV6-3 to TRBJ1-1, with D perhaps TRBD1 (6 bases). Trimming shortened V by 6 bases and J by 4 bases, and 15 bases separated the two germline ends. The CDR3 covers 14 residues. The germline CDR1 and CDR2 sequences are MNHEY and SVGEGT. CDR3 coding DNA: TGTGCCAGCAGGCTTCAGGGGACGGGCACTGAAGCTTTCTTT. Amino acids: CASRLQGTGTEAFF.

This clonotype was counted at least ten times. The chain recombines TRBV5-5 with TRBJ2-2, with D hard to call. This CDR3 has 16 amino acids. Trimming cost V 4 bases and J 3 bases, with 16 bases left between them. Germline V gene lookup returns CDR1 SGHKS and CDR2 YYEKEE (reference sequence). The CDR3 nucleotides are TGTGCCAGCAGCCCCTCCCCAGCGAGCTACACCGGGGAGCTGTTTTTT. Its translation: CASSPSPASYTGELFF.

V is TRBV6-1 and J is TRBJ2-3; no clear D gene. Looked up from germline, CDR1 is MNHNS and CDR2 is SASEGT. Trimming removed 6 bases from V and 1 base from J, with 8 bases in between. The CDR3 totals 13 residues. This chain's CDR3 is CASRNVGTDTQYF. CDR3 DNA: TGTGCCAGCAGGAATGTTGGCACAGATACGCAGTATTTT.

This clonotype has just a few counts. J is TRBJ2-7 and V is TRBV6-2 or TRBV6-3, with D unresolved. V shed 6 bases and J shed 0 bases, with 18 bases lying between them. CDR1 and CDR2 from the germline V gene are MNHEY and SVGEGT. CDR3 length: 16 residues. CDR3 loop: CASSEIGGSLSYEQYF. The CDR3 nucleotides read TGTGCCAGCAGCGAGATAGGTGGCAGTCTCTCCTACGAGCAGTACTTC.

This clonotype was seen ten or more times. This chain links TRBV5-6 with TRBJ2-7; unclear D gene. The germline V gene encodes CDR1 SGHDT and CDR2 YYEEEE. V was pared by 4 bases and J by 2 bases, with 10 bases between. The CDR3 covers 13 residues. CDR3 bases: TGTGCCAGCAGCCCCGGTCTGCCCTACGAGCAGTACTTC. Residues: CASSPGLPYEQYF.

This clonotype appeared many times. The J gene is TRBJ2-1, the V gene TRBV5-1; 10 bases are shared with TRBD2. CDR3 length equals 15 residues. Unmatched junction bases numbered 10, after V lost 6 bases and J lost 7 bases. Germline V lookup: CDR1 SGHRS, CDR2 YFSETQ. The DNA of the CDR3 is TGCGCCAGCAATGTCGGAGCGGGGGGGATTAATGAGCAGTTCTTC. Its protein is CASNVGAGGINEQFF.

There are a few counts of this clonotype. The chain carries TRBV7-9 and TRBJ2-1, with D maybe TRBD2 (7 bases). The germline V gene has CDR1 SEHNR and CDR2 FQNEAQ (reference sequence). The CDR3 has 15 amino acids. The V and J ends lost 1 base and 8 bases respectively, with 15 bases between them. Here the CDR3 DNA reads TGTGCCAGCAGCTTAGGGGGGGGCAATCAATATGAGCAGTTCTTC. It is translated as CASSLGGGNQYEQFF.

The CDR3 reads CASSYSILTNNSPLHF. The CDR3 DNA sequence: TGTGCCAGCAGTTACTCGATATTGACCAACAATTCACCCCTCCACTTT. The chain links TRBV6-5 to TRBJ1-6; D gene ambiguous. Per germline, CDR1 MNHEY and CDR2 SVGAGI. The V and J ends lost 0 bases and 7 bases respectively, with 13 bases between them. The CDR3 contains 16 residues.

V is TRBV20-1 and J is TRBJ2-3; TRBD1 is a possible D gene (6 bases). Germline V lookup: CDR1 DFQATT, CDR2 SNEGSKA (reference sequence). Trimming stripped 3 bases from V and 5 bases from J, with 12 bases between. This CDR3 region has 13 residues. The CDR3: CSARRQGIDTQYF. As DNA, the CDR3 is TGCAGTGCTAGGCGGCAGGGGATAGATACGCAGTATTTT.

The rearrangement links TRBV20-1 to TRBJ1-6; D ambiguous. Germline V gene lookup returns CDR1 DFQATT and CDR2 SNEGSKA (reference sequence). V lost 0 bases and J lost 9, with 18 bases in between. The CDR3 is 16 residues long. This chain's CDR3 is CSAREATNWPPSPLHF. DNA for the CDR3: TGCAGTGCTAGAGAGGCAACTAACTGGCCCCCTTCACCCCTCCACTTT.

The CDR3, as DNA: TGCAGCGGGCAGGGACAGTTCCAAGAGACCCAGTACTTC. It encodes CSGQGQFQETQYF. The V and J genes are TRBV29-1 and TRBJ2-5; 7 nucleotides line up with TRBD1. J gave up 1 base and V 7 bases, and 6 bases lay outside the gene matches. The germline CDR1 and CDR2 sequences are SQVTM and ANQGSEA. The CDR3 length is 13 residues.

This clonotype has more than one count but fewer than ten. The chain combines TRBV14 with TRBJ2-1; D not certain. The CDR3 sequence is 16 residues long. From germline, CDR1 is SGHDN and CDR2 FVKESK. V gave up 1 base and J gave up 0 bases, with 10 bases separating them. CDR3 in amino acids: CASSQASDSSYNEQFF. DNA of the CDR3: TGTGCCAGCAGCCAAGCCTCCGATAGCTCCTACAATGAGCAGTTCTTC.